This TCR beta chain was sequenced during a study of CD8+CD57+ T cells in acquired aplastic anemia. Study-level points and caveats: Simpson's diversity of CD8+ cells was not significantly different in patients compared with controls. A set of more than 25 CD8+ CDR3 sequences was shared between patients and controls, and these sequences appeared highly expressed in patients.

This clonotype has at least ten counts. Its matching antigen is unknown. Flow cytometry had shown expanded CD8+CD57+ cells in the patients chosen for sequencing. No patient had been given any therapy when blood was sampled. The TCR beta profiling, which covered VDJ combination and CDR3 sequence, was carried out using genomic DNA as the template. One entry per CDR3 protein results from TCRdb running MiXCR on the reads. This table holds around 190,000 distinct CDR3 sequences, approximately 48% found once. The CDR3 runs to 15 residues. V shed 1 base and J shed 4 bases, with 13 bases lying between them. The germline V gene has CDR1 SNHLY and CDR2 FYNNEI.

The chain carries TRBV2 and TRBJ1-1; D perhaps matches TRBD1 (6 bases). The receptor comes from a human donor with aplastic anemia. The specimen sequenced was sorted CD4+, CD8+, or CD8+CD57+ T cells (not recorded which) from PBMCs. The CDR3 DNA is TGTGCCAGCAGTGAAGGGCGAGGGGGGGGCACTGAAGCTTTCTTT. Protein sequence: CASSEGRGGGTEAFF.